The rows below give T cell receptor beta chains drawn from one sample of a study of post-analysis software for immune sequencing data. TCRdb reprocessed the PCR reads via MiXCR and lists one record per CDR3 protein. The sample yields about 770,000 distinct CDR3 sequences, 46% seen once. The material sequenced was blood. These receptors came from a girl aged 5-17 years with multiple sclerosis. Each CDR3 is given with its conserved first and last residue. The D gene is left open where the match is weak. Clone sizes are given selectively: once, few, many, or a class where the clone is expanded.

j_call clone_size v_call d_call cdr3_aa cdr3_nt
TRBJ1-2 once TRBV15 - CATSRDAAYGYTF TGTGCCACCAGCAGAGATGCGGCCTATGGCTACACCTTC
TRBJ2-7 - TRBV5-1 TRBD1 CASSLWGQGATGHYEQYF TGCGCCAGCAGCTTATGGGGACAGGGGGCGACGGGGCACTACGAGCAGTACTTC
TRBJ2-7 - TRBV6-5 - CANSYRASAGASYEQYF TGTGCCAACAGTTACAGGGCTAGCGCGGGAGCGTCCTACGAGCAGTACTTC
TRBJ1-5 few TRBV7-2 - CASSTGRSNQPQHF TGTGCCAGCAGCACGGGCCGGAGCAATCAGCCCCAGCATTTT
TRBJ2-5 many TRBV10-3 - CAISAGIQETQYF TGTGCCATCAGTGCCGGAATCCAAGAGACCCAGTACTTC
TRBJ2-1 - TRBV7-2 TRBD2 CASSGLAGPSSYNEQFF TGTGCCAGCAGCGGGCTAGCGGGACCTAGCTCCTACAATGAGCAGTTCTTC
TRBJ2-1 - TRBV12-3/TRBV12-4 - CASSLAVRGAHYNEQFF TGTGCCAGCAGTTTGGCGGTTCGCGGGGCACACTACAATGAGCAGTTCTTC
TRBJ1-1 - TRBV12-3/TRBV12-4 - CASSLGPESQNTEAFF TGTGCCAGCAGTTTAGGGCCCGAGTCGCAGAACACTGAAGCTTTCTTT
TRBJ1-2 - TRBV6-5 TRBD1 CASSYTTSGTGNGYTF TGTGCCAGCAGTTACACCACATCCGGGACAGGGAATGGCTACACCTTC
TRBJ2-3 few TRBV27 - CASSLGRYTDTQYF TGTGCCAGCAGTTTAGGGCGGTACACAGATACGCAGTATTTT
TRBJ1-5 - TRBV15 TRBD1 CATSGQGIFQPQHF TGTGCCACCAGCGGACAGGGGATTTTTCAGCCCCAGCATTTT
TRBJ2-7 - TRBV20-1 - CSARRGGGEQYF TGCAGTGCTAGAAGAGGGGGAGGCGAGCAGTACTTC
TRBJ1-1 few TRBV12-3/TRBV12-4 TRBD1 CASSPRQGWTEAFF TGTGCCAGCAGTCCTAGACAGGGTTGGACTGAAGCTTTCTTT
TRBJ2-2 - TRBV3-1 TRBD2 CASSQDFFKSSGRPGELFF TGTGCCAGCAGCCAAGATTTTTTCAAGAGTAGCGGGAGACCCGGGGAGCTGTTTTTT
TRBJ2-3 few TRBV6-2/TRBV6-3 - CASSYSNLAFYEDTQYF TGTGCCAGCAGTTACTCGAATCTAGCCTTCTACGAGGATACGCAGTATTTT
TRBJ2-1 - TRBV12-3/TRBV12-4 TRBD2 CASRPGLAEEQFF TGTGCCAGCAGACCGGGACTAGCGGAGGAGCAGTTCTTC
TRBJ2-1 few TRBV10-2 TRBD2 CASRTSGRDRQFF TGCGCCAGCAGAACTAGCGGGAGGGATCGGCAGTTCTTC
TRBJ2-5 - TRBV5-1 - CASSHGLGETQYF TGCGCCAGCAGCCATGGCCTAGGAGAGACCCAGTACTTC
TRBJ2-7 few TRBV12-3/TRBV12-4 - CASSLYRVYEQYF TGTGCCAGCAGTTTATACAGGGTCTACGAGCAGTACTTC
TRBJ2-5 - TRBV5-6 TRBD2 CASSLPRGVYQETQYF TGTGCCAGCAGCTTGCCCCGGGGGGTCTACCAAGAGACCCAGTACTTC
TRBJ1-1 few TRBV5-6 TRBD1 CASSLAGTGRNTEAFF TGTGCCAGCAGCTTGGCCGGGACAGGTCGGAACACTGAAGCTTTCTTT
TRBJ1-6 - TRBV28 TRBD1 CASSLSQGAYNSPLHF TGTGCCAGCAGTCTATCACAGGGGGCTTATAATTCACCCCTCCACTTT
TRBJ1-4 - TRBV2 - CASSPGTLPTNEKLFF TGTGCCAGCAGCCCCGGGACTCTTCCAACTAATGAAAAACTGTTTTTT
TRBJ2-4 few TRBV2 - CASRALANIQYF TGTGCCAGCAGGGCGCTAGCGAACATTCAGTACTTC
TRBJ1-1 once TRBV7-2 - CASSQDGMWGTEAFF TGTGCCAGCAGCCAAGACGGAATGTGGGGGACTGAAGCTTTCTTT
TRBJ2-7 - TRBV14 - CASSQDEGVAREQYF TGTGCCAGCAGCCAAGATGAGGGAGTAGCGCGGGAGCAGTACTTC
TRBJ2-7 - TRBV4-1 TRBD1 CASSQGPGTGGSYEQYF TGCGCCAGCAGCCAAGGCCCTGGGACAGGGGGATCCTACGAGCAGTACTTC
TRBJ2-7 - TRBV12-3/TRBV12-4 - CASSILGVVYEQYF TGTGCCAGCAGTATCCTAGGGGTAGTGTACGAGCAGTACTTC
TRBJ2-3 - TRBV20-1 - CSARPYGRGALDTQYF TGCAGTGCTAGACCCTATGGACGGGGGGCATTAGATACGCAGTATTTT
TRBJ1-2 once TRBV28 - CASSLYPGGYTF TGTGCCAGCAGTTTATATCCCGGGGGCTACACCTTC
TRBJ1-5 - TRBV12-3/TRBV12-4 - CASSFISGLNQPQHF TGTGCCAGCAGTTTCATCTCAGGGCTCAATCAGCCCCAGCATTTT
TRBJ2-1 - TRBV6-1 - CASSPDQNEQFF TGTGCCAGCAGTCCGGACCAAAATGAGCAGTTCTTC
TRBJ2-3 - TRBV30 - CAWETDTQYF TGTGCCTGGGAAACAGATACGCAGTATTTT
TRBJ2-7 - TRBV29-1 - CSVSDTAYEQYF TGCAGCGTTTCTGACACAGCCTACGAGCAGTACTTC
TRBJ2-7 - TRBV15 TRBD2 CATRGGIAGDINEQYF TGTGCCACCAGGGGGGGAATAGCGGGAGATATCAACGAGCAGTACTTC
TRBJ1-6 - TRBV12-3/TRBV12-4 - CASSFGSSSYNSPLHF TGTGCCAGCAGTTTCGGCTCGAGCTCCTATAATTCACCCCTCCACTTT
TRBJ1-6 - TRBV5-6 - CASSLFGGAGLNSPLHF TGTGCCAGCAGCTTGTTCGGGGGAGCAGGATTAAATTCACCCCTCCACTTT
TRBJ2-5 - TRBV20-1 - CSANGGQETQYF TGCAGTGCTAACGGCGGACAAGAGACCCAGTACTTC
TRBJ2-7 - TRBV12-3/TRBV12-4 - CASSLVAVPYEQYF TGTGCCAGCAGTTTAGTCGCGGTCCCCTACGAGCAGTACTTC
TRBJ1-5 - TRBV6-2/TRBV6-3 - CASSLTRGSQPQHF TGTGCCAGCAGCTTGACAAGAGGTAGTCAGCCCCAGCATTTT
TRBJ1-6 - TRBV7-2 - CASSKERGANNSPLHF TGTGCCAGCAGCAAAGAACGCGGGGCGAATAATTCACCCCTCCACTTT
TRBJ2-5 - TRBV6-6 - CASSHRDRETQYF TGTGCCAGCAGCCACAGGGATCGGGAGACCCAGTACTTC
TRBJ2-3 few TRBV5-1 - CASSSGWGNTDTQYF TGCGCCAGCAGCTCCGGATGGGGGAACACAGATACGCAGTATTTT
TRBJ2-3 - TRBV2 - CASSDSGPGTDTQYF TGTGCCAGCAGTGACTCCGGTCCGGGGACAGATACGCAGTATTTT
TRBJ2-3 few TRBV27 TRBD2 CASRTSGTSGAGHTQYF TGTGCCAGCAGAACCTCCGGGACTAGCGGAGCAGGGCATACGCAGTATTTT
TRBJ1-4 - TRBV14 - CASSQEEVSRGREKLFF TGTGCCAGCAGCCAAGAGGAGGTCAGCAGGGGCCGCGAAAAACTGTTTTTT